This TCR beta chain was sequenced for a study of metastatic and nonmetastatic thyroid tumors. Study at large: Repertoires were compared across blood and tumor or nodule tissue from malignant and benign thyroid patients.

The V end was cut by 0 bases, the J end by 10 bases, with 12 bases between. Per the germline V gene, CDR1 is DFQATT and CDR2 is SNEGSKA (reference sequence). CDR3 length: 12 amino acids. This clone was recorded many times. The antigen is not known. TCRdb ran MiXCR on the PCR reads. The data contain about 25,000 clones, 20% to 25% of them singletons. Patients were all untreated before their thyroid surgery. Whole-study results and caveats: Patients with malignant thyroid tumors reportedly had significantly higher TCR beta diversity than those with benign nodules, in blood and tumor.

The receptor was derived from a female donor with papillary thyroid cancer or a benign thyroid nodule (not recorded which). Some clones in this sample may be carry-over from other donors' samples. The material sequenced was adjacent normal tissue. The chain is built from TRBV20-1 and TRBJ1-1; D is perhaps TRBD1 (5 bases). For the CDR3, the DNA is TGCAGTGCTAGAGATGGGGGGAACGGAGCTTTCTTT. This gives the protein CSARDGGNGAFF.